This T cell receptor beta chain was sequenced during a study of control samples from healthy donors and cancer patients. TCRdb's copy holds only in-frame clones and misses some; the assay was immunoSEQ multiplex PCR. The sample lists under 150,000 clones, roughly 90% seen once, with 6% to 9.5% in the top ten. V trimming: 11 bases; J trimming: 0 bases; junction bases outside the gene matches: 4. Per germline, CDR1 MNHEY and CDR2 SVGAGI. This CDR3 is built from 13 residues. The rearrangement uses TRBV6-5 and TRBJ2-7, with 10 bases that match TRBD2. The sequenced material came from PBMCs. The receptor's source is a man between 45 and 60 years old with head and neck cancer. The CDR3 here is CAVTSGVSYEQYF. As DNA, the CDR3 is TGTGCCGTCACTAGCGGGGTCTCCTACGAGCAGTACTTC.